A selection of T cell receptor beta chains follows, all from one sample in a study of blood T cell repertoires in COVID-19. Generated by immunoSEQ multiplex PCR, the TCRdb table keeps only in-frame clones and is missing some. The sample lists about 260,000 clones, around nine tenths occurring once. Sequenced material: peripheral blood. The receptor set was obtained from a woman aged 70-85 years with COVID-19, enrolled during active disease. Each CDR3 is given with its conserved first and last residue. A D gene is named only where the DNA matches it firmly. Clone size is stated in some rows and not others, as once, few, many or a class when expanded.

NA	TRBV29-1	TRBJ2-5	NA	TGCAGCGTTGTTGGGGTCCAGGGAGGGACCCAGTACTTC	CSVVGVQGGTQYF
TRBD1	TRBV19	TRBJ1-5	medium-sized	TGTGCCAGTAGTACCGAGGGACAGGCCCATCAGCCCCAGCATTTT	CASSTEGQAHQPQHF
TRBD2	TRBV5-1	TRBJ2-1	NA	TGCGCCAGCAGCTTCGACGGGACTAGCGGGAGGCTAAAGCAGTTCTTC	CASSFDGTSGRLKQFF
NA	TRBV13	TRBJ2-7	NA	TGTGCCAGCGCAGGGATCGGGGGGCGCGACGAGCAGTACTTC	CASAGIGGRDEQYF
TRBD1	TRBV11-2	TRBJ2-1	NA	TGTGCCAGCAGCTTCGACAGGGGTCTGTACAATGAGCAGTTCTTC	CASSFDRGLYNEQFF
TRBD2	TRBV10-1	TRBJ2-7	NA	TGCGCCATCGGGGGAGGAGCGGGAGTAAGGTACGAGCAGTACTTC	CAIGGGAGVRYEQYF
TRBD2	TRBV5-1	TRBJ2-5	once	TGCGCCAGCAGCGACGGCGGGGGGACACGGGAGACCCAGTACTTC	CASSDGGGTRETQYF
NA	TRBV4-2	TRBJ1-4	many	TGTGCCAGCAGCCAAGAGCGGACAGCATCTGAAAAACTGTTTTTT	CASSQERTASEKLFF
NA	TRBV7-9	TRBJ1-2	NA	TGTGCCAGCAGCTCCCGCGGGGGCGATAATGGCTACACCTTC	CASSSRGGDNGYTF
TRBD1	TRBV28	TRBJ1-1	NA	TGTGCCAGCAGCCTGCCAGGGGGTACTGAAGCTTTCTTT	CASSLPGGTEAFF
TRBD1	TRBV28	TRBJ1-5	NA	TGTGCCAGCAGTTTTGAGGGGGCTTGGCAGCCCCAGCATTTT	CASSFEGAWQPQHF
TRBD2	TRBV14	TRBJ2-1	NA	TGTGCCAGCAGCCTATGGAGAAGAACTAGCGGGAGTAGGGGCAGTGAGCAGTTCTTC	CASSLWRRTSGSRGSEQFF
NA	TRBV5-1	TRBJ2-7	NA	TGCGCCAGCAGCTTGGACGGAGATTCCTACGAGCAGTACTTC	CASSLDGDSYEQYF
NA	TRBV19	TRBJ2-1	NA	TGTGCCAGTAGTTCTCGACAGGTCAACAATGAGCAGTTCTTC	CASSSRQVNNEQFF
NA	TRBV19	TRBJ2-1	NA	TGTGCCAGTAGTAAAGGGGGTAGCGCGAGCTCCTACAATGAGCAGTTCTTC	CASSKGGSASSYNEQFF
TRBD2	TRBV6-2/TRBV6-3	TRBJ2-3	NA	TGTGCCAGCAGTTACTCGACGAGCGGGAGCCTGGATACGCAGTATTTT	CASSYSTSGSLDTQYF
TRBD1	TRBV19	TRBJ1-3	NA	TGTGCCAGTAGTACAACACAGGGGGCTTTTGGAAACACCATATATTTT	CASSTTQGAFGNTIYF
TRBD1	TRBV7-3	TRBJ2-3	NA	TGTGCCAGCAGCTTAAGGGGACAGACTACAGATACGCAGTATTTT	CASSLRGQTTDTQYF
NA	TRBV30	TRBJ1-1	NA	TGTGCCTGGAGTCTACAGGGAAGAACTGCTTTCTTT	CAWSLQGRTAFF
NA	TRBV4-1	TRBJ2-5	NA	TGCGCCAGCAGCCAAACCCGGGACACCGTCCGGCAAGAGACCCAGTACTTC	CASSQTRDTVRQETQYF
TRBD2	TRBV7-2	TRBJ2-7	NA	TGTGCCAGCAGCTTGAGTCATCGGCGGGAGGGCCTAGGCGAGCAGTACTTC	CASSLSHRREGLGEQYF
NA	TRBV11-3	TRBJ2-2	NA	TGTGCCAGCAGCCGAAAATGGGGACTGATCATCGGGGAGCTGTTTTTT	CASSRKWGLIIGELFF
NA	TRBV6-2/TRBV6-3	TRBJ1-1	NA	TGTGCCAGCAGTACTTACCCGCAGGGGAACACTGAAGCTTTCTTT	CASSTYPQGNTEAFF
TRBD2	TRBV5-6	TRBJ2-1	NA	TGTGCCAGCAGCTTGCTGGGACTAGGTGCTGCGTCCTACAATGAGCAGTTCTTC	CASSLLGLGAASYNEQFF
NA	TRBV4-1	TRBJ2-2	NA	TGCGCCAGCAGCCGCCAACAGGCCAGGGGGAACACCGGGGAGCTGTTTTTT	CASSRQQARGNTGELFF
TRBD1	TRBV4-1	TRBJ1-4	NA	TGCGCCAGCAGCGCCCTTGACAGGGCTTACCCAACTAATGAAAAACTGTTTTTT	CASSALDRAYPTNEKLFF
NA	TRBV19	TRBJ1-5	NA	TGTGCCAGTAGTACGTCCACAGGGAATCAGCCCCAGCATTTT	CASSTSTGNQPQHF
TRBD1	TRBV5-5	TRBJ2-3	NA	TGTGCCAGCAGCCACGGACAGGGGGAAGATACGCAGTATTTT	CASSHGQGEDTQYF
NA	TRBV5-1	TRBJ1-6	NA	TGCGCCAGCAGCTCGGCCAGGAATTCACCCCTCCACTTT	CASSSARNSPLHF
TRBD2	TRBV4-2	TRBJ2-3	NA	TGTGCCAGCAGCCAGAGGATTGGACTAGCGGAGGCGAGCACAGATACGCAGTATTTT	CASSQRIGLAEASTDTQYF
NA	TRBV5-1	TRBJ2-2	NA	TGCGCCAGCAGCTTATCGACAGTGAACACCGGGGAGCTGTTTTTT	CASSLSTVNTGELFF
NA	TRBV2	TRBJ1-2	NA	TGTGCCAGCATAAGAGGGATGGAGTGGAATGGCTACACCTTC	CASIRGMEWNGYTF
TRBD1	TRBV18	TRBJ1-3	few	TGTGCCAGCTCACCCGACCGGGACAGGGGATTCTGTTTT	CASSPDRDRGFCF
NA	TRBV5-4	TRBJ2-2	once	TGTGCCAGCAGCTTGGACAGAACGAACACCGGGGAGCTGTTTTTT	CASSLDRTNTGELFF
NA	TRBV28	TRBJ2-1	NA	TGTGCCAGCAGTTCCTTCGACTCCGATGAGCAGTTCTTC	CASSSFDSDEQFF
NA	TRBV19	TRBJ2-7	NA	TGTGCCAGTAGCCAACAGAGCTCCTACGAGCAGTACTTC	CASSQQSSYEQYF
NA	TRBV3-1/TRBV3-2	TRBJ1-1	NA	TGTGCCAGCAGCCAAGTAGGAGGGCCCTCGAACACTGAAGCTTTCTTT	CASSQVGGPSNTEAFF